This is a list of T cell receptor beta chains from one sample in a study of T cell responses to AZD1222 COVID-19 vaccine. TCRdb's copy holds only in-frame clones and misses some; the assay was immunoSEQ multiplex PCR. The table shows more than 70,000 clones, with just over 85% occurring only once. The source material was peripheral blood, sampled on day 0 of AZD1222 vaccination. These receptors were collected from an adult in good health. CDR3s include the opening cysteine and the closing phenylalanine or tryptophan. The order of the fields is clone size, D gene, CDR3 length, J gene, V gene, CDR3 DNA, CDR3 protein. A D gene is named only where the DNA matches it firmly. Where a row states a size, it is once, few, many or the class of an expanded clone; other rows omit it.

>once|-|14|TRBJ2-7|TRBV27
TGTGCCAGCAGAGGGGGGGGCAGCTCCTACGAGCAGTACTTC
CASRGGGSSYEQYF
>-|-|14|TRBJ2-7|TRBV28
TGTGCCAGCAGTTTATGGACAACTTCCTACGAGCAGTACTTC
CASSLWTTSYEQYF
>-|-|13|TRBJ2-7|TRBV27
TGTGCCAGCAGTCCCACTACGGCCTACGAGCAGTACTTC
CASSPTTAYEQYF
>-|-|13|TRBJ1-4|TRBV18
TGTGCCAGCTCACCGGGACAAAATGAAAAACTGTTTTTT
CASSPGQNEKLFF
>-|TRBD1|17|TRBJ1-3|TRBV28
TGTGCCAGCAGCTCCCTCCGCGGACAGGGGGCTGGAAACACCATATATTTT
CASSSLRGQGAGNTIYF
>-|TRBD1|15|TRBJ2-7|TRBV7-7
TGTGCCAGCAGCCCCCAGGACAGGCCCTGGGACGAGCAGTACTTC
CASSPQDRPWDEQYF
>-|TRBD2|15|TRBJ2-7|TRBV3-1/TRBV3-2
TGTGCCAGCAGCCCGTGGACTAGCGGGACCTACGAGCAGTACTTC
CASSPWTSGTYEQYF
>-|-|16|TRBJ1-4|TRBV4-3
TGCGCCAGCAGCCCCGGCTACAGGGACTCGAATGAAAAACTGTTTTTT
CASSPGYRDSNEKLFF
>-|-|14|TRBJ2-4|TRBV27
TGTGCCAGCAGTTTAGCGGGAGCCAAAAACATTCAGTACTTC
CASSLAGAKNIQYF
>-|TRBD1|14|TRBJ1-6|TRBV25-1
TGTGCCAGCAGTCGAGGGACAGCCAATTCACCCCTCCACTTT
CASSRGTANSPLHF
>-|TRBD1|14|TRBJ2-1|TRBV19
TGTGCCAGTAGTATAGGGCAGGGGGTCCATGAGCAGTTCTTC
CASSIGQGVHEQFF
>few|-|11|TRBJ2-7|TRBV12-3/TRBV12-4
TGTGCCAGCAGTTTGGGCCTCAAAGAAAACTTC
CASSLGLKENF
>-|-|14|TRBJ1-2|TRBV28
TGTGCCAGCAGACCGTCAGGGGAGATATCTGGCTACACCTTC
CASRPSGEISGYTF
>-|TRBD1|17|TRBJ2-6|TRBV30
TGTGCCTGGAGTGCCGGGACAGGGTTATCTGGGGCCAACGTCCTGACTTTC
CAWSAGTGLSGANVLTF
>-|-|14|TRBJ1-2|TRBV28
TGTGCCAGCAGTCCCTACCCTGACCAGGGTGGCTACACCTTC
CASSPYPDQGGYTF
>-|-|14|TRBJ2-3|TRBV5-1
TGCGCCAGCAGCCTCGACGGAGCGTCCGATACGCAGTATTTT
CASSLDGASDTQYF